Presented here are 21 T cell receptor beta chains from one specimen sequenced in a study of blood T cell repertoires in COVID-19. Sequencing was performed with immunoSEQ multiplex PCR; in TCRdb, only in-frame clones are kept and a portion is missing. The sample has roughly 200,000 clones, more than 65% seen once; the top ten hold around 13%. Material: peripheral blood. The origin of the receptors is a human donor in a cohort sampled during active COVID-19.

The J gene is TRBJ2-3, the V gene TRBV6-5, with TRBD1 matching over 12 bases. Trimming removed 5 bases from V and 4 bases from J; junction bases left unmatched: 1. This CDR3 has 14 amino acids. CDR1 and CDR2 (germline): MNHEY, SVGAGI. The CDR3 loop is CASSRDRGPDTQYF. CDR3 nucleotides: TGTGCCAGCAGTCGGGACAGGGGGCCAGATACGCAGTATTTT.

This clone occurred a few times. The chain links TRBV6-5 to TRBJ1-5; 7 nucleotides line up with TRBD1. The CDR3 runs to 15 residues. Trimming took 8 bases from V and 5 from J; bases not matched to a gene: 12. From germline, CDR1 is MNHEY and CDR2 SVGAGI. For the CDR3, the DNA is TGTGCCAGCGGGGGAACAGGGGCGTCCTATCAGCCCCAGCATTTT. This gives the protein CASGGTGASYQPQHF.

The rearrangement uses TRBV2 and TRBJ2-7; TRBD1 aligns across 11 bases. Germline V lookup: CDR1 SNHLY, CDR2 FYNNEI. V shed 4 bases and J 1 base; nucleotides not matched to a gene: 12. The CDR3 consists of 18 residues. The DNA of the CDR3 is TGTGCCAGCAGTGGAGGGACAGGGGGGTCTAGCGGGTCCTACGAGCAGTACTTC. Amino acids: CASSGGTGGSSGSYEQYF.

The rearrangement uses TRBV9 and TRBJ2-5; 7 nucleotides match TRBD2. This CDR3 has 15 amino acids. Looked up from germline, CDR1 is SGDLS and CDR2 is YYNGEE. The junction had 5 bases not matched to a gene; V was cut back by 1 base and J by 2 bases. The CDR3: CASSVSGDTQETQYF. In DNA form, the CDR3 reads TGTGCCAGCAGCGTAAGCGGGGATACTCAAGAGACCCAGTACTTC.

The chain couples TRBV4-2 to TRBJ2-1, with TRBD2 identical over 7 bases. There are 15 residues in the CDR3. Losses at the gene ends were 3 bases for V and 4 bases for J; bases not matched to a gene: 6. The germline gives CDR1 LGHNA, CDR2 YNFKEQ. CDR3 nucleotide sequence: TGTGCCAGCAGCCAGGGGGGGAGCGGTTACAATGAGCAGTTCTTC. Residues: CASSQGGSGYNEQFF.

The chain carries TRBV7-2 and TRBJ1-2; D possibly corresponds to TRBD1 (5 bases). Trimming took off 2 bases at V and 4 bases at J, with 11 bases between the two ends. The germline CDR1 and CDR2 sequences are SGHTA and FQGNSA. This CDR3 has 14 residues. CDR3 protein: CASSLTGGFYGYTF. CDR3 sequence (DNA): TGTGCCAGCAGCTTAACGGGGGGGTTCTATGGCTACACCTTC.

In its sample, this clone was seen once. This chain links TRBV7-8 with TRBJ2-7; tentatively, D is TRBD2 (6 bases). V lost 1 base and J 3 bases, leaving 13 bases between the germline ends. The CDR3 sequence is 15 residues long. CDR1 and CDR2 (germline): SGHVS, FQNEAQ. In nucleotides, the CDR3 is TGTGCCAGCAGCTTAGGTGGCGGGGTGATCTACGAGCAGTACTTC. Translating gives CASSLGGGVIYEQYF.

This clone appeared a few times. The genes are TRBV29-1 and TRBJ1-3; no clear D gene. The CDR3 runs 15 residues. The V end lost 5 bases, the J end lost 0 bases, and 14 bases lay between the germline ends. Germline CDR1 is SQVTM and CDR2 is ANQGSEA. CDR3 DNA sequence: TGCAGCGTTCTCCAGACACTGAGCTCTGGAAACACCATATATTTT. It yields the protein CSVLQTLSSGNTIYF.

A few counts support this clone. The rearrangement uses TRBV4-1 and TRBJ2-1; D is possibly TRBD2 (6 bases). CDR3 size: 17 residues. Looked up from germline, CDR1 is MGHRA and CDR2 is YSYEKL. The ends were cut back, 0 bases at V and 2 bases at J, with 14 bases in the middle. CDR3 region: CASSQDPSGVTYNEQFF. CDR3 DNA sequence: TGCGCCAGCAGCCAAGATCCATCGGGAGTGACCTACAATGAGCAGTTCTTC.

The chain has TRBV2 and TRBJ2-7; 8 bases agree with TRBD1. CDR1 is SNHLY, CDR2 FYNNEI, per germline. Trimming removed 8 bases from V and 0 bases from J; junction bases left unmatched: 3. The CDR3 sequence is 13 residues long. CDR3: CASRDRNSYEQYF. The CDR3 DNA reads as TGTGCCAGCCGGGACAGGAACTCCTACGAGCAGTACTTC.

This chain connects TRBV6-5 to TRBJ2-4; 7 bases agree with TRBD1. Germline CDR1 MNHEY, CDR2 SVGAGI. The CDR3 spans 14 residues. The trim removed 2 bases at V and 4 bases at J, leaving 2 bases unmatched. For the CDR3, the DNA is TGTGCCAGCAGTTACGGGACAGAAAAAAACATTCAGTACTTC. The encoded protein is CASSYGTEKNIQYF.

The chain carries TRBV9 and TRBJ2-2; D uncertain. Trimming removed 4 bases at V and 1 base at J, with 11 bases between. The CDR3 totals 15 residues. Germline V gives CDR1 SGDLS, CDR2 YYNGEE. The CDR3 DNA sequence: TGTGCCAGCAGCCCCATGCAGATGAACACCGGGGAGCTGTTTTTT. Amino acids: CASSPMQMNTGELFF.

This clone was counted a single time. This sequence joins TRBV4-2 and TRBJ2-7; TRBD2 matches 9 bases. Looked up from germline, CDR1 is LGHNA and CDR2 is YNFKEQ. V was clipped by 4 bases and J by 6 bases; unmatched bases: 10. This CDR3 comprises 15 residues. The chain's CDR3 is CASSPVGLAGSEQYF. Here the CDR3 DNA reads TGTGCCAGCAGCCCAGTGGGGCTAGCGGGAAGCGAGCAGTACTTC.

The rearrangement links TRBV5-1 to TRBJ1-2; 9 bases are shared with TRBD1. With V trimmed by 4 bases and J by 6 bases, 13 bases remained unmatched. Germline CDR1 SGHRS, CDR2 YFSETQ. The CDR3 covers 16 residues. The CDR3 DNA follows: TGCGCCAGCAGCGCCCTCCCGGGACAGGGTTTGGATGGCTACACCTTC. Encoded protein: CASSALPGQGLDGYTF. The full variable domain, rest sourced from reference TRBV5-1 and TRBJ1-2, is KAGVTQTPRYLIKTRGQQVTLSCSPISGHRSVSWYQQTPGQGLQFLFEYFSETQRNKGNFPGRFSGRQFSNSRSEMNVSTLELGDSALYLCASSALPGQGLDGYTFGSGTRLTVV.

V usage is TRBV5-1 and J usage is TRBJ1-5; 7 bases map to TRBD1. The CDR3 has 15 amino acids. Trimming cost V 0 bases and J 2 bases; bases outside gene matches: 2. From germline, CDR1 is SGHRS and CDR2 YFSETQ. The CDR3 spells CASSLGDSRNQPQHF. DNA of the CDR3: TGCGCCAGCAGCTTGGGGGACAGTCGCAATCAGCCCCAGCATTTT.

This clone was recorded a few times. The chain links TRBV7-2 to TRBJ2-7; tentative D call: TRBD1 (5 bases). Between the trimmed V and J ends, which lost 5 bases and 4 bases, there was a span of 15 bases. From germline, CDR1 is SGHTA and CDR2 FQGNSA. The CDR3 is 14 residues long. DNA of the CDR3: TGTGCCAGCAGCCCCCATCAGGGTTTTTACGAGCAGTACTTC. Translated: CASSPHQGFYEQYF.

The chain recombines TRBV5-8 with TRBJ2-3; TRBD2 matches 10 bases. The V gene's germline CDR1 is SGHTS and CDR2 YDEGEE. V lost 1 base to trimming and J lost 6 bases; unmatched junction nucleotides: 2. CDR3 length: 14 residues. CDR3 region: CASSLLAGGDTQYF. As DNA, the CDR3 is TGTGCCAGCAGCTTGTTAGCGGGGGGTGATACGCAGTATTTT.

CDR3 loop: CASSYGREGLQETQYF. For the CDR3, the DNA is TGTGCCAGCAGTTACGGGCGGGAGGGTCTACAAGAGACCCAGTACTTC. J is TRBJ2-5 and V is TRBV6-5, with 9 bases lining up with TRBD2. The V segment lost 2 bases and the J segment 2 bases; nucleotides outside the gene matches: 6. CDR3 size: 16 residues. Germline CDR1 MNHEY, CDR2 SVGAGI.

This clone was seen only a few times. V usage is TRBV9 and J usage is TRBJ2-6; 7 bases fit TRBD2. Germline V gene sequence: CDR1 SGDLS, CDR2 YYNGEE. The J segment lost 3 bases and the V segment lost 3 bases, leaving 0 bases of the junction unmatched. CDR3 length equals 14 residues. The CDR3 region is CASSGDYGANVLTF. The CDR3 DNA is TGTGCCAGCAGCGGGGACTATGGGGCCAACGTCCTGACTTTC.

The rearrangement uses TRBV5-6 and TRBJ2-7; 8 bases align to TRBD2. Per germline, CDR1 SGHDT and CDR2 YYEEEE. This CDR3 is 13 amino acids long. DNA for the CDR3: TGTGCGGTAGCTCGGTTTGGGACTAGGGAGCAGTACTTC. This gives the protein CAVARFGTREQYF.

The chain combines TRBV24-1 with TRBJ2-1; TRBD2 agrees at 12 bases. J gave up 4 bases and V 0 bases, and 6 bases lay outside the gene matches. This CDR3 region has 18 residues. Germline values: CDR1 KGHDR, CDR2 SFDVKD. This chain's CDR3 is CATSDLSTSGSAYNEQFF. CDR3 coding DNA: TGTGCCACCAGTGATTTGTCGACTAGCGGGAGTGCGTACAATGAGCAGTTCTTC.